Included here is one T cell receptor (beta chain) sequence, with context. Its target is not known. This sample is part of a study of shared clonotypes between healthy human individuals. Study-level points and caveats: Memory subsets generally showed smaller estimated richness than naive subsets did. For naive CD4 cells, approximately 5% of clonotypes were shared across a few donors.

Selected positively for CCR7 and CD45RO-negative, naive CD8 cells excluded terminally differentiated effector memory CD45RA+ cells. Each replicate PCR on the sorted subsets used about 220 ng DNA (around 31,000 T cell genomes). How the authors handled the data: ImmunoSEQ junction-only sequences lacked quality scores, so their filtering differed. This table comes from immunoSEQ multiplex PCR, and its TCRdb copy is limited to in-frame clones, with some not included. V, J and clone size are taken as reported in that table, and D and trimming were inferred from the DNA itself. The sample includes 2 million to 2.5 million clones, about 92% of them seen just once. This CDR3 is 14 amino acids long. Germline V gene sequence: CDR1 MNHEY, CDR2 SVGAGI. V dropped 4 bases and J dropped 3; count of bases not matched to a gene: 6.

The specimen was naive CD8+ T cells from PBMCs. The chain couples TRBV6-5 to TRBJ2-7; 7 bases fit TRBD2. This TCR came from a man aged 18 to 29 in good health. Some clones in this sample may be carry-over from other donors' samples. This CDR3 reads CASSFAGGGYEQYF. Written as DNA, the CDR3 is TGTGCCAGCAGTTTTGCTGGGGGGGGCTACGAGCAGTACTTC.